The sequence of this TCR beta chain was determined in a study of OX40 agonist ivuxolimab in advanced cancers. Clones were read by immunoSEQ multiplex PCR, and TCRdb kept only the in-frame ones, dropping some. Of 40,000 to 60,000 clones in the sample, 88% were seen once. V gave up 1 base and J gave up 4 bases, with 23 bases separating them. The germline V gene encodes CDR1 MGHRA and CDR2 YSYEKL. This CDR3 is built from 19 residues. This TCR was recovered from an adult with an advanced solid tumor such as melanoma, head and neck, liver or kidney cancer. The sequencing here drew on CD4+ or CD8+ T cells sorted from blood, taken in a trial of the OX40 agonist ivuxolimab. This chain links TRBV4-1 with TRBJ2-1; D is possibly TRBD1 (6 bases). CDR3 DNA sequence: TGCGCCAGCAGCCAAGCCCCTAGCAGGGGCAATAGACATTACAATGAGCAGTTCTTC. Amino acid sequence: CASSQAPSRGNRHYNEQFF.